The T cell receptor beta chain described here comes from a study of T cell responses to AZD1222 COVID-19 vaccine. Assay: immunoSEQ multiplex PCR; the TCRdb copy retains only in-frame clones and omits some. The sample lists 110,000 or so clones; approximately 88% were seen once. The CDR3 length is 15 residues. V was clipped by 4 bases and J by 6 bases; unmatched bases: 5. Looked up from germline, CDR1 is PRHDT and CDR2 is FYEKMQ (reference sequence). Note on this clone: Its antigen is undetermined.

Findings and caveats of the study: Nearly half of spike-specific TCRs reportedly target variant regions that are unmutated in the B.1.351 and B.1.1.7 variants. Repertoires were collected only later (after the peak T cell response had occurred).

This receptor was obtained from an adult who received the AZD1222 COVID-19 vaccine. The chain has TRBV13 and TRBJ2-1, with TRBD2 matching 11 bases. This material consisted of peripheral blood, taken 28 days after the second AZD1222 dose. CDR3 sequence reads: CASSSSGGYFNEQFF. The DNA of the CDR3 is TGTGCCAGCAGCTCTAGCGGGGGGTACTTCAATGAGCAGTTCTTC. Supplemented by reference TRBV13 and TRBJ2-1, the full variable domain reads AAGVIQSPRHLIKEKRETATLKCYPIPRHDTVYWYQQGPGQDPQFLISFYEKMQSDKGSIPDRFSAQQFSDYHSELNMSSLELGDSALYFCASSSSGGYFNEQFFGPGTRLTVL.